This TCR beta chain comes out of a study of T cell responses to AZD1222 COVID-19 vaccine. Using immunoSEQ multiplex PCR, the repertoire was profiled, and TCRdb retains in-frame clones only, with some absent. The repertoire has 150,000 or so clones, approximately 90% of them found once; the top ten carry 3.5% to 4.5%. The V gene lost 6 bases and the J gene lost 2 bases, with 13 bases spanning the gap. CDR1 and CDR2 from the germline V gene are SGHTA and FQGNSA. This CDR3 is 14 amino acids long. Specimen: peripheral blood, collected 28 days after the second dose of the MenACWY control vaccine. The origin of this receptor is an adult who received the MenACWY meningococcal vaccine as a control. J is TRBJ1-2 and V is TRBV7-2; no clear D. The CDR3 sequence: CASSRVRSNYGYTF. CDR3 coding DNA: TGTGCCAGCAGTCGGGTCCGAAGCAACTATGGCTACACCTTC. The variable domain in full, completed from reference TRBV7-2 and TRBJ1-2, reads GAGVSQSPSNKVTEKGKDVELRCDPISGHTALYWYRQSLGQGLEFLIYFQGNSAPDKSGLPSDRFSAERTGGSVSTLTIQRTQQEDSAVYLCASSRVRSNYGYTFGSGTRLTVV.